Below are 12 T cell receptor beta chains sequenced from a single sample in a study of cytomegalovirus exposure and HLA in healthy donors. Researchers ran the PCR with 60 Vbeta and 13 Jbeta primers. Sequencing was performed with immunoSEQ multiplex PCR; in TCRdb, only in-frame clones are kept and a portion is missing. The sample shows approximately 220,000 clones, less than 85% of them seen only once. Sequences were obtained from PBMCs. The origin of the receptors is a man younger than 35 in good health and CMV-seronegative.

The chain recombines TRBV5-6 with TRBJ1-1, with a tentative D call TRBD1 (6 bases). Germline-derived CDR1 and CDR2 are SGHDT and YYEEEE. The CDR3 loop spans 14 amino acids. The V gene lost 6 bases and the J gene lost 4 bases, with 16 bases spanning the gap. CDR3: CASNPGGGATEAFF. The CDR3 DNA reads TGTGCCAGCAACCCGGGAGGGGGGGCCACTGAAGCTTTCTTT.

The rearrangement joins TRBV5-4 to TRBJ2-5; TRBD2 is a possible D gene (6 bases). Per the germline V gene, CDR1 is SGHNT and CDR2 is YYREEE (reference sequence). The CDR3 spans 15 residues. The V gene lost 0 bases and the J gene lost 9 bases, with 18 bases spanning the gap. The CDR3 protein is CASSLGDRTRGSQYF. CDR3 DNA sequence: TGTGCCAGCAGCTTGGGGGACCGCACACGGGGGTCCCAGTACTTC.

The V gene is TRBV7-9, the J gene TRBJ1-2; D is perhaps TRBD1 (5 bases). The germline CDR1 and CDR2 sequences are SEHNR and FQNEAQ (reference sequence). The CDR3 length is 16 residues. V dropped 5 bases and J dropped 0 bases, with 16 bases sitting between them. CDR3 DNA sequence: TGTGCCAGCAGCCCCGGGGGGGACTTCGCTAACTATGGCTACACCTTC. Translation gives CASSPGGDFANYGYTF. The whole variable domain, filled in from reference TRBV7-9 and TRBJ1-2, reads DTGVSQNPRHKITKRGQNVTFRCDPISEHNRLYWYRQTLGQGPEFLTYFQNEAQLEKSRLLSDRFSAERPKGSFSTLEIQRTEQGDSAMYLCASSPGGDFANYGYTFGSGTRLTVV.

The chain is built from TRBV5-1 and TRBJ2-3; 14 bases match TRBD2. After removal of 4 bases from V and 4 bases from J, the junction contained 5 bases not matched to a gene. Germline values: CDR1 SGHRS, CDR2 YFSETQ. This CDR3 contains 16 residues. This chain's CDR3 is CASSTGTSGRSDTQYF. In nucleotides, the CDR3 is TGCGCCAGCAGCACGGGGACTAGCGGGAGATCAGATACGCAGTATTTT.

J is TRBJ2-7 and V is TRBV29-1, with 7 bases fitting TRBD1. CDR3 size: 13 residues. Germline V CDR1 and CDR2: SQVTM, ANQGSEA. The junction had 7 bases not matched to a gene; V was cut back by 5 bases and J by 3 bases. The CDR3 nucleotides read TGCAGCGTTCTGGTAGACAGGGACTACGAGCAGTACTTC. This codes for CSVLVDRDYEQYF.

The gene calls are TRBV7-8 and TRBJ1-5; D uncertain. Trimming cost V 8 bases and J 8 bases, with 13 bases left between them. The CDR3 length is 12 residues. CDR1 and CDR2 (germline): SGHVS, FQNEAQ. Written as DNA, the CDR3 is TGTGCCAGCGGGGAGGGTTTGGAGCCCCAGCATTTT. Its translation: CASGEGLEPQHF.

The chain employs TRBV27 and TRBJ2-1, with unresolved D. The germline V gene encodes CDR1 MNHEY and CDR2 SMNVEV (reference sequence). This CDR3 has 12 residues. V lost 3 bases and J 5 bases, leaving 5 bases between the germline ends. The CDR3 DNA reads as TGTGCCAGCAGTTTTGCGAACAATGAGCAGTTCTTC. It is translated as CASSFANNEQFF.

J is TRBJ2-5 and V is TRBV7-3; 8 bases line up with TRBD2. CDR1 is SGHTA and CDR2 is FQGTGA in the germline V gene. The CDR3 totals 15 residues. With V trimmed by 5 bases and J by 1 base, 6 bases remained unmatched. The CDR3 DNA reads TGTGCCAGCAGCCTCACTAGCGGAACCCAAGAGACCCAGTACTTC. Translating gives CASSLTSGTQETQYF.

This sequence joins TRBV7-9 and TRBJ1-1, with 10 bases aligning to TRBD1. V lost 3 bases and J lost 3; bases outside the gene matches: 1. This CDR3 is built from 14 residues. CDR1 and CDR2 (germline): SEHNR, FQNEAQ (reference sequence). The DNA of the CDR3 is TGTGCCAGCAGCTTGACAGGGGGCGACACTGAAGCTTTCTTT. It yields the protein CASSLTGGDTEAFF. Variable domain in full (rest from reference TRBV7-9 and TRBJ1-1): DTGVSQNPRHKITKRGQNVTFRCDPISEHNRLYWYRQTLGQGPEFLTYFQNEAQLEKSRLLSDRFSAERPKGSFSTLEIQRTEQGDSAMYLCASSLTGGDTEAFFGQGTRLTVV.

The genes are TRBV6-5 and TRBJ2-1, with 7 positions matching TRBD1. CDR3 length: 14 residues. V gave up 7 bases and J gave up 9 bases; unmatched junction bases: 12. Germline V gives CDR1 MNHEY, CDR2 SVGAGI. DNA of the CDR3: TGTGCCAGCATCACAGACAGGGTGGACAGTGAGCAGTTCTTC. Translation gives CASITDRVDSEQFF.

This chain connects TRBV13 to TRBJ1-1, with TRBD1 identical over 9 bases. In germline, CDR1 is PRHDT, CDR2 FYEKMQ (reference sequence). This CDR3 contains 17 residues. V shed 5 bases, J shed 1 base, and the junction held 11 bases outside the gene matches. Here the CDR3 DNA reads TGTGCCAGCAGCAATACAGGGGGCGTCAAAGGGAACACTGAAGCTTTCTTT. Encoded protein: CASSNTGGVKGNTEAFF.

The CDR3 DNA reads TGTGCCAGCAGTGATTCGGTCAGGGAAGATTCACCCCTCCACTTT. It encodes CASSDSVREDSPLHF. This chain connects TRBV2 to TRBJ1-6; a weak D match, TRBD1 (5 bases). Trimming pared 3 bases from V and 8 bases from J, leaving 14 bases between. Germline CDR1 is SNHLY and CDR2 is FYNNEI. The CDR3 length is 15 residues.